These 6 T cell receptor beta chains originate from one sample sequenced in a study of early T cells in non-severe SARS-CoV-2 infection (TCRdb year 2021). Receptor libraries were prepared by 5' RACE. The sequencing machine was a NextSeq 500. TCRdb reprocessed the public reads (quality trimming at Q25 with fastp, clone calling with MiXCR) and kept in-frame beta chains. Duplicate CDR3 protein sequences are folded into a single record with the most common DNA and genes. The sample data list about 26,000 distinct CDR3 sequences, and around 5% of these were observed just once. Roughly 4.4% of the sample is in the top ten clones. What was sequenced was whole blood. These TCRs come from an adult who was a healthcare worker with PCR-confirmed SARS-CoV-2 infection or an uninfected control (not recorded which).

This chain joins TRBV20-1 and TRBJ2-7; 11 nucleotides line up with TRBD1. Germline CDR1 and CDR2: DFQATT and SNEGSKA (reference sequence). The CDR3 is 12 amino acids. CDR3 nucleotide sequence: TGCAGGGGGGACAGGGGGAACTACGAGCAGTACTTC. It codes for CRGDRGNYEQYF.

This clonotype was counted many times. The V gene is TRBV12-5, the J gene TRBJ2-1; D is perhaps TRBD1 or TRBD2 (5 bases each). The V and J ends lost 8 bases and 0 bases respectively, with 11 bases between them. The length of the CDR3 is 14 residues. The germline V gene has CDR1 LGHNT and CDR2 FRNRAP. This CDR3 is CASSGTGSYNEQFF. The CDR3 DNA follows: TGTGCTAGTTCCGGGACGGGCTCCTACAATGAGCAGTTCTTC.

This clonotype was detected ten times or more. J is TRBJ1-1 and V is TRBV18; 9 nucleotides match TRBD1. The CDR3 contains 14 residues. Germline-derived CDR1 and CDR2 are KGHSH and LQKENI. V lost 2 bases and J lost 4; bases outside the gene matches: 2. The CDR3 protein is CASSPGQGRTEAFF. The CDR3 DNA follows: TGTGCCAGCTCACCAGGACAGGGGCGCACTGAAGCTTTCTTT.

V and J are TRBV5-1 and TRBJ2-5; tentatively, D is TRBD2 (5 bases). V lost 6 bases, J lost 7 bases, and 19 bases lay in between. Germline loops: CDR1 SGHRS, CDR2 YFSETQ. The CDR3 spans 14 residues. The chain's CDR3 is CASNQGLLEGTQYF. The DNA of the CDR3 is TGCGCCAGCAACCAAGGACTTCTCGAGGGGACCCAGTACTTC.

This clonotype has ten or more counts. The chain employs TRBV4-3 and TRBJ2-1; D ambiguous. Trimming stripped 3 bases from V and 3 bases from J, with 6 bases between. Looked up from germline, CDR1 is LGHNA and CDR2 is YSLEER. This CDR3 region has 13 residues. This CDR3 reads CASSHAVYNEQFF. The CDR3 nucleotides are TGCGCCAGCAGCCACGCCGTCTACAATGAGCAGTTCTTC.

This clonotype was seen repeatedly, ten times or more. The chain links TRBV4-1 to TRBJ1-5; D call uncertain. From germline, CDR1 is MGHRA and CDR2 YSYEKL. This CDR3 region has 16 residues. Trimming removed 1 base from V and 0 bases from J, with 10 bases in between. The CDR3 nucleotides read TGCGCCAGCAGCCAAGTAATTCAGAATAGCAATCAGCCCCAGCATTTT. Translating it yields CASSQVIQNSNQPQHF.